A few counts support the clone carrying this TCR beta chain. Its antigen is still unknown. 5'RACE template switching added a universal primer site and UMIs to TCR cDNA. TCRdb itself ran the 5' RACE reads through MiXCR, one entry per CDR3 protein. The sample holds fewer than 650,000 distinct CDR3 sequences, just over 20% seen once. This sample was included in a study of T cells after yellow fever vaccination. Findings and caveats of the study: Faster peaking, at day 5 versus 15, marked a secondary response that was weaker.

V gave up 6 bases and J gave up 3 bases, with 14 bases separating them. The germline V gene has CDR1 SGHTA and CDR2 FQGNSA. The CDR3 extends over 14 amino acids. The source of this sequence is a man between 18 and 35 years old who received the YFV17D yellow fever vaccine. Sequences were derived from PBMCs, sampled roughly 23 days after the first yellow fever vaccination. J is TRBJ1-1 and V is TRBV7-2; D gene uncertain. This CDR3 is CASSLHMGDTEAFF. In DNA, the CDR3 is TGTGCCAGCAGTCTACACATGGGAGACACTGAAGCTTTCTTT.